The rows below give T cell receptor beta chains drawn from one sample of a study of T cells in Graves' hyperthyroidism and ophthalmopathy. MiXCR was run by TCRdb on the multiplex PCR reads, yielding one entry per CDR3 protein. The sample has approximately 400,000 distinct CDR3 sequences; roughly 15% are singletons. The sample comprised blood. The receptor source for this set is a young woman with Graves' ophthalmopathy. Each CDR3 is given with its conserved first and last residue. The D gene is left open where the match is weak. Not every row has a clone size; where given, it reads once, few, many or a size class.

CDR3aa | CDR3nt | len | d_gene | abundance | j_gene | v_gene
CASSPLTGAYEKLFF | TGTGCCAGCAGCCCTCTGACAGGGGCTTATGAAAAACTGTTTTTT | 15 | TRBD1 | NA | TRBJ1-4 | TRBV11-2
CASSLAAGAGGRSAFF | TGTGCCAGCAGCCTAGCCGCCGGGGCAGGGGGCCGTAGTGCTTTCTTT | 16 | TRBD1 | many | TRBJ1-1 | TRBV7-9
CASSARDSRDNEQFF | TGTGCCAGTAGTGCCCGGGACAGCCGAGACAATGAGCAGTTCTTC | 15 | TRBD1 | many | TRBJ2-1 | TRBV19
CASTHPTDEPYEQYF | TGTGCCAGCACTCACCCAACGGACGAGCCCTACGAGCAGTACTTC | 15 | NA | many | TRBJ2-7 | TRBV28
CASISGRWAQETQYF | TGTGCCAGCATTAGTGGACGTTGGGCTCAAGAGACCCAGTACTTC | 15 | NA | NA | TRBJ2-5 | TRBV6-5
CSAGTVGTDTQYF | TGCAGTGCTGGGACAGTCGGCACAGATACGCAGTATTTT | 13 | TRBD1 | NA | TRBJ2-3 | TRBV20-1
CASSPGAPWGTEAFF | TGTGCCAGCAGTCCGGGGGCCCCGTGGGGGACTGAAGCTTTCTTT | 15 | NA | many | TRBJ1-1 | TRBV9
CASSPRDTSHFNYGYTF | TGTGCCAGCAGCCCCCGGGACACCTCTCACTTTAACTATGGCTACACCTTC | 17 | NA | many | TRBJ1-2 | TRBV3-1
CSARRGASSYNSPLHF | TGCAGTGCTAGGAGAGGTGCGAGTTCCTATAATTCACCCCTCCACTTT | 16 | NA | NA | TRBJ1-6 | TRBV20-1
CASSWDRGGSTGELFF | TGTGCCAGCAGCTGGGACAGGGGAGGTAGCACCGGGGAGCTGTTTTTT | 16 | TRBD1 | few | TRBJ2-2 | TRBV7-9
CVASTSYEQYF | TGCGTCGCCAGTACAAGCTACGAGCAGTACTTC | 11 | NA | many | TRBJ2-7 | TRBV29-1
CASSFPGQGKKLFF | TGTGCCAGCAGTTTTCCTGGACAGGGTAAAAAACTGTTTTTT | 14 | TRBD1 | many | TRBJ1-4 | TRBV12-3/TRBV12-4
CASSQVGTGYGYTF | TGTGCCAGCAGCCAAGTAGGGACAGGCTATGGCTACACCTTC | 14 | TRBD1 | many | TRBJ1-2 | TRBV4-2
CSVDLDGGELFF | TGCAGCGTTGACCTAGACGGCGGGGAGCTGTTTTTT | 12 | NA | many | TRBJ2-2 | TRBV29-1
CASSLGQGMDKNIQYF | TGTGCCAGCAGCCTAGGACAGGGCATGGACAAAAACATTCAGTACTTC | 16 | TRBD1 | NA | TRBJ2-4 | TRBV11-2
CASSLITDEQYF | TGTGCCAGCAGTTTAATCACCGACGAGCAGTACTTC | 12 | NA | many | TRBJ2-7 | TRBV12-3/TRBV12-4
CASSASRGASDTQYF | TGTGCCAGCAGCGCCTCGCGGGGGGCCTCCGATACGCAGTATTTT | 15 | TRBD2 | many | TRBJ2-3 | TRBV7-2
CASSLEGQVNEKLFF | TGCGCCAGCAGCCTTGAGGGACAAGTTAATGAAAAACTGTTTTTT | 15 | NA | many | TRBJ1-4 | TRBV5-1
CASSQGLAGGQETQYF | TGCGCCAGCAGCCAGGGACTAGCGGGGGGTCAAGAGACCCAGTACTTC | 16 | TRBD2 | few | TRBJ2-5 | TRBV4-1
CASGLGGSSTDTQYF | TGTGCCAGCGGTTTGGGCGGATCTAGCACAGATACGCAGTATTTT | 15 | NA | many | TRBJ2-3 | TRBV7-8
CASSSGGGLSYEQYF | TGTGCCAGCAGCTCGGGGGGGGGTTTATCCTACGAGCAGTACTTC | 15 | TRBD2 | NA | TRBJ2-7 | TRBV7-3
CASKRLAGGTDTQYF | TGTGCCAGTAAGAGGCTAGCGGGGGGCACAGATACGCAGTATTTT | 15 | TRBD2 | few | TRBJ2-3 | TRBV19
CATSEEAYNEQFF | TGTGCCACCTCGGAGGAAGCCTACAATGAGCAGTTCTTC | 13 | NA | few | TRBJ2-1 | TRBV15
CASTMVRVQGQPQHF | TGTGCCAGTACCATGGTCCGGGTCCAAGGCCAGCCCCAGCATTTT | 15 | NA | many | TRBJ1-5 | TRBV19